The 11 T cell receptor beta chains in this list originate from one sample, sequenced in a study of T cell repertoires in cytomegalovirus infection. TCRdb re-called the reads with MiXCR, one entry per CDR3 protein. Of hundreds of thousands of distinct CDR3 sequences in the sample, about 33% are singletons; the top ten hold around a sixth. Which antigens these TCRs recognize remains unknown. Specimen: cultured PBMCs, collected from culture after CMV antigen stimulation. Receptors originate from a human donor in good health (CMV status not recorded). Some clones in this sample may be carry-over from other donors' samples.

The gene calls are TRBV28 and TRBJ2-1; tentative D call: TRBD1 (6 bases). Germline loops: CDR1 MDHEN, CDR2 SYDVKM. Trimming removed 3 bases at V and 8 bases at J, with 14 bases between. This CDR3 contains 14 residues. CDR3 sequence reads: CASSFPTGQDEQFF. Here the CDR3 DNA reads TGTGCCAGCAGTTTCCCCACAGGGCAGGATGAGCAGTTCTTC. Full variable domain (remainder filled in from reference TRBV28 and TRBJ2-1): DVKVTQSSRYLVKRTGEKVFLECVQDMDHENMFWYRQDPGLGLRLIYFSYDVKMKEKGDIPEGYSVSREKKERFSLILESASTNQTSMYLCASSFPTGQDEQFFGPGTRLTVL.

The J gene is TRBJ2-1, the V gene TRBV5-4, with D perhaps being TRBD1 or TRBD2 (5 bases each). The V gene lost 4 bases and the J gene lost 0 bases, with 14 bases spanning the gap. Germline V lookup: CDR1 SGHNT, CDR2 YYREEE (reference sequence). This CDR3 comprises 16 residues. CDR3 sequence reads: CASSRGRDLSYNEQFF. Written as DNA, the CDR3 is TGTGCCAGCAGCCGGGGCCGGGACCTCTCCTACAATGAGCAGTTCTTC.

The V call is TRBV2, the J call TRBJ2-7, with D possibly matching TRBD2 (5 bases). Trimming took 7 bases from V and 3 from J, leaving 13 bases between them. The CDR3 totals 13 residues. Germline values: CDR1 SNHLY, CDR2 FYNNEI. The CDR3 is CASTGDGDYEQYF. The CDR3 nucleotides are TGTGCCAGCACCGGGGATGGGGACTACGAGCAGTACTTC.

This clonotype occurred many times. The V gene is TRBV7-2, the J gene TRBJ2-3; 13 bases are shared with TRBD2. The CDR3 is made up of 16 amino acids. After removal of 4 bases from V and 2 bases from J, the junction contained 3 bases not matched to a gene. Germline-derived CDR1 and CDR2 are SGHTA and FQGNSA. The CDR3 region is CASSSGLAGTTDTQYF. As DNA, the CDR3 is TGTGCCAGCAGCTCGGGACTAGCGGGAACCACAGATACGCAGTATTTT.

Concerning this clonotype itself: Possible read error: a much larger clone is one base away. The CDR3 sequence: CASSLGKTETQYF. The CDR3 DNA reads as TGTGCCAGCAGCTTAGGGAAGACAGAAACGCAGTATTTT. V and J are TRBV7-2 and TRBJ2-3, with a tentative D call TRBD1 (5 bases). CDR3 length equals 13 residues. Germline values: CDR1 SGHTA, CDR2 FQGNSA.

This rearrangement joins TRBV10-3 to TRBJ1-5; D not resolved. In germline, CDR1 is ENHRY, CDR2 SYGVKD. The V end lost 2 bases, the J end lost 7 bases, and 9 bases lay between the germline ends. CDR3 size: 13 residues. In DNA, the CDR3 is TGTGCCATCAGTGAGAGAGTGGGACAGCCCCAGCATTTT. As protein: CAISERVGQPQHF.

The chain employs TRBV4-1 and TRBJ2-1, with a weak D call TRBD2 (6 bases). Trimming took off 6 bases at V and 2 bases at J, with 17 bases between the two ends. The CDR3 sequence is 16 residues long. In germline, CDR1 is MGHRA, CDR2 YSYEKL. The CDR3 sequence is CASRLFLSGPYNEQFF. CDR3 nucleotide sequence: TGCGCCAGCAGACTCTTTCTTAGCGGACCCTACAATGAGCAGTTCTTC.

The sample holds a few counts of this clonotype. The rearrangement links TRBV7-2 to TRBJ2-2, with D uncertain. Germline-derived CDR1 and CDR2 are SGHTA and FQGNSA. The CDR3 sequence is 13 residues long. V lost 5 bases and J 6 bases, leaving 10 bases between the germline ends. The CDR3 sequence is CASSPFGPGELFF. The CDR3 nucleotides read TGTGCCAGCAGCCCATTCGGACCCGGGGAGCTGTTTTTT.

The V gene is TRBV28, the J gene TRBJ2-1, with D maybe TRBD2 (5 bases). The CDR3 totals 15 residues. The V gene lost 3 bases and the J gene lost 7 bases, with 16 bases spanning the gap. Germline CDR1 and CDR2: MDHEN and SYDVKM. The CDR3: CASSFAVGRGNEQFF. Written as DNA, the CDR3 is TGTGCCAGCAGTTTTGCGGTGGGCCGGGGAAATGAGCAGTTCTTC.

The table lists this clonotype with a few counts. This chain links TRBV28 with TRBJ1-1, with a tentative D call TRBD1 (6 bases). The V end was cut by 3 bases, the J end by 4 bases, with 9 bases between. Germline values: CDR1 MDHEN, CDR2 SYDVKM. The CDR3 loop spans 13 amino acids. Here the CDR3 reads CASSLRGTTEAFF. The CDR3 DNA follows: TGTGCCAGCAGTTTGAGGGGGACCACTGAAGCTTTCTTT. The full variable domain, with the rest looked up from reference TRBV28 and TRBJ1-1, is DVKVTQSSRYLVKRTGEKVFLECVQDMDHENMFWYRQDPGLGLRLIYFSYDVKMKEKGDIPEGYSVSREKKERFSLILESASTNQTSMYLCASSLRGTTEAFFGQGTRLTVV.

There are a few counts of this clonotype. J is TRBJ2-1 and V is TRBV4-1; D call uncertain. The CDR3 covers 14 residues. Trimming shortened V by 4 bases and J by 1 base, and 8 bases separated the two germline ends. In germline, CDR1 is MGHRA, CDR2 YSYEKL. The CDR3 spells CASSLILSYNEQFF. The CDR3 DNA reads TGCGCCAGCAGCCTGATCCTTTCCTACAATGAGCAGTTCTTC.